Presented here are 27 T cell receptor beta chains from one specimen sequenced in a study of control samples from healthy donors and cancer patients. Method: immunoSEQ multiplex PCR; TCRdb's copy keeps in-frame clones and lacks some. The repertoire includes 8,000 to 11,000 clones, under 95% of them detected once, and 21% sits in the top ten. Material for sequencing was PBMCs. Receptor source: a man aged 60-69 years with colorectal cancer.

The CDR3 here is CASSLGLGVSETQYF. DNA of the CDR3: TGTGCCAGCAGCTTAGGGCTAGGAGTGAGCGAGACCCAGTACTTC. V usage is TRBV7-7 and J usage is TRBJ2-5; D is undetermined. The CDR3 loop spans 15 amino acids. Trimming took off 1 base at V and 5 bases at J, with 14 bases between the two ends. Germline V lookup: CDR1 SSHAT, CDR2 FNYEAQ (reference sequence).

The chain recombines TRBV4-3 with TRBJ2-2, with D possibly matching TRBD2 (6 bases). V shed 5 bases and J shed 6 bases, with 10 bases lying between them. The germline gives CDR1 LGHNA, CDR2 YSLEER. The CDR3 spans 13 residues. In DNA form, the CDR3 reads TGCGCCAGCAGCTTGCGGGACCCCGGGGAGCTGTTTTTT. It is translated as CASSLRDPGELFF.

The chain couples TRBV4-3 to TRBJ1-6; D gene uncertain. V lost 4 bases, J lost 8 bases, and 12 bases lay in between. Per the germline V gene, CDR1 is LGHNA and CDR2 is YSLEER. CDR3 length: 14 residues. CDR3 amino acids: CASSREQSDSPLHF. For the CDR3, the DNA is TGCGCCAGCAGCCGGGAACAGTCCGATTCACCCCTCCACTTT.

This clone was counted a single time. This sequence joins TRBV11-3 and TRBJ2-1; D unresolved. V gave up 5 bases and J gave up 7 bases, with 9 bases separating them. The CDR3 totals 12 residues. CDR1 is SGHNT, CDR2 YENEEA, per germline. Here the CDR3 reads CASSQEKNEQFF. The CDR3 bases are TGTGCCAGCAGCCAAGAGAAAAATGAGCAGTTCTTC. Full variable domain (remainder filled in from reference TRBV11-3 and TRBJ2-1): EAGVVQSPRYKIIEKKQPVAFWCNPISGHNTLYWYLQNLGQGPELLIRYENEEAVDDSQLPKDRFSAERLKGVDSTLKIQPAELGDSAVYLCASSQEKNEQFFGPGTRLTVL.

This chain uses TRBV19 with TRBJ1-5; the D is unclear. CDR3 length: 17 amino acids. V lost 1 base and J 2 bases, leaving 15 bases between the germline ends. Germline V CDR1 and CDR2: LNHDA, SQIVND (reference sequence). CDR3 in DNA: TGTGCCAGTAGTATAGGTCTCCTGGGCCAGGGCAATCAGCCCCAGCATTTT. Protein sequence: CASSIGLLGQGNQPQHF. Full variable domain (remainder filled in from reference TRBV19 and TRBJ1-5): DGGITQSPKYLFRKEGQNVTLSCEQNLNHDAMYWYRQDPGQGLRLIYYSQIVNDFQKGDIAEGYSVSREKKESFPLTVTSAQKNPTAFYLCASSIGLLGQGNQPQHFGDGTRLSIL.

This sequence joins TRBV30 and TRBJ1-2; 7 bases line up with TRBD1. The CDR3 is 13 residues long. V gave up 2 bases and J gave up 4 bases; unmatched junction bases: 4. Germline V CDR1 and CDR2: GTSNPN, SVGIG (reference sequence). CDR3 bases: TGTGCCTGGAGTCACAGGGGAGGCTATGGCTACACCTTC. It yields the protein CAWSHRGGYGYTF.

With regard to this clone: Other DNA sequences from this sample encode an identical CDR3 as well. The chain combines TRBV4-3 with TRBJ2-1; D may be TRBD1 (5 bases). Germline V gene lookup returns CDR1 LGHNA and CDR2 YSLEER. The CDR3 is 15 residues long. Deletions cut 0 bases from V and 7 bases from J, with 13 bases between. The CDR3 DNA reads TGCGCCAGCAGCCAAGAATGGGCAGGGTGGAATGAGCAGTTCTTC. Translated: CASSQEWAGWNEQFF.

CDR3 region: CASSPDRADEKLFF. CDR3 nucleotides: TGTGCCAGCAGCCCAGACAGGGCGGACGAAAAACTGTTTTTT. This chain connects TRBV9 to TRBJ1-4; TRBD1 agrees at 7 bases. The germline V gene encodes CDR1 SGDLS and CDR2 YYNGEE. This CDR3 comprises 14 residues. Germline trimming cut 4 bases from V and 8 bases from J; bases unmatched to any gene: 8.

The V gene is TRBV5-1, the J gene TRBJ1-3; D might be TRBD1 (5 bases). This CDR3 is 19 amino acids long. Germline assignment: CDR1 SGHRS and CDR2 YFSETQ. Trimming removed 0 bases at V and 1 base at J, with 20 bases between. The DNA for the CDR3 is TGCGCCAGCAGCTTGGATGGGGGAAGTTGGACCCCTTCTGGAAACACCATATATTTT. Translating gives CASSLDGGSWTPSGNTIYF.

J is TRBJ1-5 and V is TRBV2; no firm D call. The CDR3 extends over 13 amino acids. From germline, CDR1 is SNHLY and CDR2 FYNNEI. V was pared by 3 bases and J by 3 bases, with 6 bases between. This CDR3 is CASSDRINQPQHF. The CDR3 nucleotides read TGTGCCAGCAGTGACAGGATCAATCAGCCCCAGCATTTT.

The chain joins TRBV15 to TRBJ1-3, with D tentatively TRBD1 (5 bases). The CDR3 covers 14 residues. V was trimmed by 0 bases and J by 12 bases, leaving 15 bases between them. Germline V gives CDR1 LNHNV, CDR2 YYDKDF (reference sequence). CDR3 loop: CATSRDRLAGHIYF. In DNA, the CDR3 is TGTGCCACCAGCAGAGATAGGTTGGCAGGGCACATATATTTT.

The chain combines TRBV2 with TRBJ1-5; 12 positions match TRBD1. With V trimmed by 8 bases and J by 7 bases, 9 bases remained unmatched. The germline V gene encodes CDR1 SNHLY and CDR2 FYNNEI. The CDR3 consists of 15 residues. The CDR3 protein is CASRGGTGGEQPQHF. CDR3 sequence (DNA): TGTGCCAGCCGGGGGGGGACAGGGGGCGAACAGCCCCAGCATTTT.

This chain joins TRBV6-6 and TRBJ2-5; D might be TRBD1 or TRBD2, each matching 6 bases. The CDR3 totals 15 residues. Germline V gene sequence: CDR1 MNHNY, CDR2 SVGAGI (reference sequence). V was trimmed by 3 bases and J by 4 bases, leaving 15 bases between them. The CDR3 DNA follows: TGTGCCAGCAGTTATCGGGGGCTAGGAGGAGAGACCCAGTACTTC. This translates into CASSYRGLGGETQYF.

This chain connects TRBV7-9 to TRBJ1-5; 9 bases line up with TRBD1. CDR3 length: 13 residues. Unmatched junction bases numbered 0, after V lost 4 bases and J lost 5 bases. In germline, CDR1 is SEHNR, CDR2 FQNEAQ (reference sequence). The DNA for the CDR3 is TGTGCCAGCAGCTGGACAGGGGATCAGCCCCAGCATTTT. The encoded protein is CASSWTGDQPQHF.

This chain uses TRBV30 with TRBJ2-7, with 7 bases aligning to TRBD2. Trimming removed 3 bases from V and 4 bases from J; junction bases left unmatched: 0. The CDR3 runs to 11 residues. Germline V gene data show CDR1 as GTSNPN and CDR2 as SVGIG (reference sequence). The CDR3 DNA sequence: TGTGCCTGGAGGGGAGGGTACGAGCAGTACTTC. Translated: CAWRGGYEQYF.

CDR3 nucleotides: TGTGCCAGCAGTGCGCGGGGGATGGAGACCCAGTACTTC. Translated, it gives CASSARGMETQYF. The rearrangement joins TRBV2 to TRBJ2-5; 7 bases map to TRBD2. The germline V gene encodes CDR1 SNHLY and CDR2 FYNNEI. There are 13 residues in the CDR3. V dropped 4 bases and J dropped 5; count of bases not matched to a gene: 4. The full variable domain, completed using reference TRBV2 and TRBJ2-5, is EPEVTQTPSHQVTQMGQEVILRCVPISNHLYFYWYRQILGQKVEFLVSFYNNEISEKSEIFDDQFSVERPDGSNFTLKIRSTKLEDSAMYFCASSARGMETQYFGPGTRLLVL.

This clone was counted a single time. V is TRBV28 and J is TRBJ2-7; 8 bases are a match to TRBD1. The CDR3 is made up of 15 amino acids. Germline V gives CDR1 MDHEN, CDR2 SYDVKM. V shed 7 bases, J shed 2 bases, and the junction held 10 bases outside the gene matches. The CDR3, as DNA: TGTGCCAGCAAAACGGCGGACAGGGCCCCCTACGAGCAGTACTTC. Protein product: CASKTADRAPYEQYF.

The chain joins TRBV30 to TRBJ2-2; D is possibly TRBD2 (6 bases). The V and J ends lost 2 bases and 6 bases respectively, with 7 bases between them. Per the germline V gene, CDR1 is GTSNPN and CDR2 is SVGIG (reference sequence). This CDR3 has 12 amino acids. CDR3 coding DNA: TGTGCCTGGAGTTGGGGGGCCGGGGAGCTGTTTTTT. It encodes CAWSWGAGELFF. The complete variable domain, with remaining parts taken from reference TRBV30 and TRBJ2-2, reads SQTIHQWPATLVQPVGSPLSLECTVEGTSNPNLYWYRQAAGRGLQLLFYSVGIGQISSEVPQNLSASRPQDRQFILSSKKLLLSDSGFYLCAWSWGAGELFFGEGSRLTVL.

The CDR3 nucleotides are TGTGCCAGCTCACCAGGACAGGGCAAACCACAGCATTTT. Its translation: CASSPGQGKPQHF. The chain is built from TRBV18 and TRBJ1-5, with 8 bases fitting TRBD1. Losses at the gene ends were 2 bases for V and 13 bases for J; bases not matched to a gene: 7. The CDR3 length is 13 residues. The V gene's germline CDR1 is KGHSH and CDR2 LQKENI.

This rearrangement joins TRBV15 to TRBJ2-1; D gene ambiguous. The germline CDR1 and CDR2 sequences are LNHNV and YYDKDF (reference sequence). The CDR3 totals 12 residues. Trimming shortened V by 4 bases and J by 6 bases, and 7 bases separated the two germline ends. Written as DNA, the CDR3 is TGTGCCACCAGCACGCACCTCAATGAGCAGTTCTTC. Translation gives CATSTHLNEQFF. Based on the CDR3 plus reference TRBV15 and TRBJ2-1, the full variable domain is DAMVIQNPRYQVTQFGKPVTLSCSQTLNHNVMYWYQQKSSQAPKLLFHYYDKDFNNEADTPDNFQSRRPNTSFCFLDIRSPGLGDTAMYLCATSTHLNEQFFGPGTRLTVL.

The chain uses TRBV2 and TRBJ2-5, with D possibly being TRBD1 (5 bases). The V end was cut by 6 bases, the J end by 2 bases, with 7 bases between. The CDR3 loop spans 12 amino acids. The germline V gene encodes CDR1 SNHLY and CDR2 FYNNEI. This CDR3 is CASSRQQETQYF. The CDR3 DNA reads TGTGCCAGCAGCCGACAGCAAGAGACCCAGTACTTC.

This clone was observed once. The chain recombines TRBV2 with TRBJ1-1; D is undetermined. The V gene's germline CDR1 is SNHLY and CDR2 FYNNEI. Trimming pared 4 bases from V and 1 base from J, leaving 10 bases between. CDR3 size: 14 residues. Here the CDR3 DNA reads TGTGCCAGCAGTGTGGAGTCAGGGAACACTGAAGCTTTCTTT. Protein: CASSVESGNTEAFF.

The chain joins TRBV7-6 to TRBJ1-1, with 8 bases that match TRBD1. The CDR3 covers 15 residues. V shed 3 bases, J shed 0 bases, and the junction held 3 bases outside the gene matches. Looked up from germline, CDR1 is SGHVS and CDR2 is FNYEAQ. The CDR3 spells CASSLGQAVNTEAFF. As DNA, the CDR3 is TGTGCCAGCAGCTTGGGACAGGCTGTGAACACTGAAGCTTTCTTT.

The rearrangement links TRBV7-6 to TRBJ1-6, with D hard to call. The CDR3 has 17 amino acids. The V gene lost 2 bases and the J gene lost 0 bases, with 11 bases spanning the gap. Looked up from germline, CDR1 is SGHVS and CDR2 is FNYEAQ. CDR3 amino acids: CASSLTPVSSYNSPLHF. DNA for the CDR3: TGTGCCAGCAGCTTAACCCCTGTTAGCTCCTATAATTCACCCCTCCACTTT.

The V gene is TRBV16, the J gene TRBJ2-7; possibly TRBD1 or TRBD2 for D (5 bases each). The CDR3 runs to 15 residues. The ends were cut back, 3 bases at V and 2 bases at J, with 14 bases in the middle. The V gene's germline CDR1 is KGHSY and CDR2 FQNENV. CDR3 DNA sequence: TGTGCCAGCAGCCAGATCAAACGGGACCCCTACGAGCAGTACTTC. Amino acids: CASSQIKRDPYEQYF.

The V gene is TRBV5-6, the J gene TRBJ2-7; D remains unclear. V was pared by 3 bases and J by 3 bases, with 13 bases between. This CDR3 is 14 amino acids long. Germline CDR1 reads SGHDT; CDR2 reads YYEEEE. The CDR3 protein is CASSWGVFYYEQYF. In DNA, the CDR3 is TGTGCCAGCAGCTGGGGTGTCTTTTACTACGAGCAGTACTTC.

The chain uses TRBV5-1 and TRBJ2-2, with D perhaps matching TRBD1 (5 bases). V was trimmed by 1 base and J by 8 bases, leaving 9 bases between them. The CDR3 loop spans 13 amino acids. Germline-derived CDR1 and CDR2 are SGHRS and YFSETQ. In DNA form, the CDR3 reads TGCGCCAGCAGCTTGATAGGGGTTGGGGAGCTGTTTTTT. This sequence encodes CASSLIGVGELFF.